This TCR beta chain was found in a study of regulatory T cells in long-lasting Graves disease. Findings of the study overall: Accuracy may have suffered from the small sample size. Favored usage of TRBV28, TRBJ1-2 and TRBJ2-5 was recorded in persistent disease.

The time point is: persistent/refractory GD, antithyroid drugs over 5 years with positive TRAb. PBMCs were the source of the RNA used for TCR sequencing. A word on this clonotype: The target antigen is unknown.

Germline V gene lookup returns CDR1 LNHDA and CDR2 SQIVND (reference sequence). V lost 0 bases to trimming and J lost 6 bases; unmatched junction nucleotides: 10. The CDR3 runs to 17 residues. Relying on iRepertoire HTBI primers and Arm-PCR of CDR3 regions, the team built TCR beta libraries. TCRdb analysed the multiplex PCR reads with MiXCR anew, one entry per CDR3 protein. The sample shows 350,000 to 500,000 distinct CDR3 sequences, around 20% of them seen only once. The chain uses TRBV19 and TRBJ2-2; 7 positions agree with TRBD2. The receptor comes from a female donor with Graves disease. Sequenced material: peripheral blood mononuclear cells (PBMCs), taken when the disease was refractory, from a patient treated with antithyroid drugs. The CDR3 sequence is CASSIDWAGDGSGELFF. CDR3 DNA sequence: TGTGCCAGTAGTATAGATTGGGCGGGAGACGGGTCCGGGGAGCTGTTTTTT.